This T cell receptor beta chain appears in the sequencing data of a study of blood T cell repertoires in COVID-19. Trimming took off 0 bases at V and 8 bases at J, with 12 bases between the two ends. The CDR3 covers 14 residues. Germline values: CDR1 SGHRS, CDR2 YFSETQ. In the authors' workflow: Amplification from reference gene primers served as the basis for estimated nucleated cell counts. Data came from immunoSEQ multiplex PCR; TCRdb stores just in-frame clones and leaves some out. The V and J calls and clone size are taken from that table; D and trimming were inferred from the DNA. This sample has roughly 34,000 clones, with 88% found just once.

V is TRBV5-1 and J is TRBJ2-1; D may be TRBD1 (6 bases). The receptor comes from a man aged 55 to 70 with active COVID-19. Sequences were obtained from peripheral blood. The CDR3 here is CASSLAARGDEQFF. CDR3 bases: TGCGCCAGCAGCTTGGCGGCCAGGGGTGATGAGCAGTTCTTC.